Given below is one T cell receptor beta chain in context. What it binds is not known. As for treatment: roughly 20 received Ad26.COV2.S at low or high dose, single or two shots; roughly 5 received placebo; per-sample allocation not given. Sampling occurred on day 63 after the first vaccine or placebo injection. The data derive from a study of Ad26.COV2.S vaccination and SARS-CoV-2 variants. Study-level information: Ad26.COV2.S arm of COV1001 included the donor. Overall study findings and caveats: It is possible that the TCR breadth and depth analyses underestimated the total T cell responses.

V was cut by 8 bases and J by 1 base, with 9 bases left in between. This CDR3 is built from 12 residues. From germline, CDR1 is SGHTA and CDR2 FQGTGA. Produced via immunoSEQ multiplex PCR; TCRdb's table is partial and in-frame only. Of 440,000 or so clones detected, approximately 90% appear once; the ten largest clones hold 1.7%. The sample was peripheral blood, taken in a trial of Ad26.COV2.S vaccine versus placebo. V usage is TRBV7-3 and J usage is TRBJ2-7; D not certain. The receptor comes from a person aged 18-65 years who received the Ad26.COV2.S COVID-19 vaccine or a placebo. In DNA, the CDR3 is TGTGCCAGCGCCCCTATTTCCTACGAGCAGTACTTC. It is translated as CASAPISYEQYF.